These 10 T cell receptor beta chains originate from one sample sequenced in a study of shared clonotypes between healthy human individuals. Profiled with immunoSEQ multiplex PCR; TCRdb holds only in-frame clones, not every one. The sample lists 1.6 million or so clones, roughly 96% occurring once. Sequences were obtained from naive CD4+ T cells sorted from blood. Noted subset: CD45RA+ positively selected. These receptor sequences come from a man younger than 40 in good health.

This CDR3 reads CASSLSVPLVNTEAFF. CDR3 DNA sequence: TGTGCCAGCAGCTTATCTGTTCCTCTCGTGAACACTGAAGCTTTCTTT. The rearrangement uses TRBV7-9 and TRBJ1-1, with no clear D. Germline CDR1 reads SEHNR; CDR2 reads FQNEAQ (reference sequence). CDR3 length: 16 residues. Trimming removed 2 bases from V and 0 bases from J, with 13 bases in between.

The chain recombines TRBV14 with TRBJ2-1, with 8 bases that match TRBD2. V shed 4 bases and J 16 bases; nucleotides not matched to a gene: 12. There are 13 residues in the CDR3. Germline-derived CDR1 and CDR2 are SGHDN and FVKESK. The CDR3 loop is CASSLRGGRAIFF. The CDR3 DNA follows: TGTGCCAGCAGCCTCCGGGGGGGGAGGGCCATATTCTTC.

This clone was detected once. V usage is TRBV2 and J usage is TRBJ1-1; tentatively, D is TRBD1 (6 bases). The CDR3 is 17 amino acids. Per germline, CDR1 SNHLY and CDR2 FYNNEI. Trimming took off 5 bases at V and 1 base at J, with 20 bases between the two ends. CDR3 residues: CASSPPGRGLGNTEAFF. CDR3 sequence (DNA): TGTGCCAGCAGTCCGCCCGGCAGGGGCCTGGGGAACACTGAAGCTTTCTTT.

The chain is built from TRBV9 and TRBJ2-2; D unresolved. The CDR3 contains 14 residues. The ends were cut back, 3 bases at V and 3 bases at J, with 9 bases in the middle. The germline gives CDR1 SGDLS, CDR2 YYNGEE. The CDR3 nucleotides read TGTGCCAGCAGCGATCTATCGTACACCGGGGAGCTGTTTTTT. Amino acid sequence: CASSDLSYTGELFF.

V is TRBV18 and J is TRBJ2-1; 9 positions match TRBD1. The trim removed 3 bases at V and 4 bases at J, leaving 7 bases unmatched. Germline V gene lookup returns CDR1 KGHSH and CDR2 LQKENI. This CDR3 is 16 amino acids long. CDR3 sequence reads: CASSPPGQGLYNEQFF. CDR3 nucleotides: TGTGCCAGCTCACCGCCGGGACAGGGTCTATACAATGAGCAGTTCTTC.

The chain is built from TRBV19 and TRBJ2-4; D not resolved. V gave up 2 bases and J gave up 0 bases, with 8 bases separating them. Germline-derived CDR1 and CDR2 are LNHDA and SQIVND (reference sequence). CDR3 length: 15 amino acids. CDR3 nucleotide sequence: TGTGCCAGTAGTATAACCCGAACAGCCAAAAACATTCAGTACTTC. Protein product: CASSITRTAKNIQYF.

The chain links TRBV5-1 to TRBJ2-1; D might be TRBD1 or TRBD2, each matching 5 bases. CDR1 and CDR2 from the germline V gene are SGHRS and YFSETQ. This CDR3 comprises 15 residues. V was clipped by 0 bases and J by 9 bases, with 16 bases between them. CDR3 DNA sequence: TGCGCCAGCAGCTTGGGGTTGGGGGAATTGGCTGAGCAGTTCTTC. Amino acids: CASSLGLGELAEQFF.

Regarding this clone: Additional DNA sequences in this sample encode the identical CDR3. V is TRBV10-3 and J is TRBJ2-1, with D unclear. The V end was cut by 2 bases, the J end by 7 bases, with 3 bases between. The CDR3 runs to 11 residues. Per the germline V gene, CDR1 is ENHRY and CDR2 is SYGVKD. CDR3 nucleotide sequence: TGTGCCATCAGTGAGGGTAATGAGCAGTTCTTC. This translates into CAISEGNEQFF.

The chain links TRBV2 to TRBJ2-7; 8 positions match TRBD1. CDR1 and CDR2 from the germline V gene are SNHLY and FYNNEI. CDR3 length: 14 residues. DNA of the CDR3: TGTGCTTCCCACCAGGACAGGGACGCCTACGAGCAGTACTTC. Amino acid sequence: CASHQDRDAYEQYF.

The chain has TRBV19 and TRBJ1-3; D is unclear. This CDR3 has 16 residues. Germline values: CDR1 LNHDA, CDR2 SQIVND (reference sequence). V lost 5 bases and J 0 bases, leaving 14 bases between the germline ends. The CDR3 loop reads CASSLPGIVSGNTIYF. The CDR3 DNA reads TGTGCCAGTAGTCTCCCTGGGATCGTCTCTGGAAACACCATATATTTT.